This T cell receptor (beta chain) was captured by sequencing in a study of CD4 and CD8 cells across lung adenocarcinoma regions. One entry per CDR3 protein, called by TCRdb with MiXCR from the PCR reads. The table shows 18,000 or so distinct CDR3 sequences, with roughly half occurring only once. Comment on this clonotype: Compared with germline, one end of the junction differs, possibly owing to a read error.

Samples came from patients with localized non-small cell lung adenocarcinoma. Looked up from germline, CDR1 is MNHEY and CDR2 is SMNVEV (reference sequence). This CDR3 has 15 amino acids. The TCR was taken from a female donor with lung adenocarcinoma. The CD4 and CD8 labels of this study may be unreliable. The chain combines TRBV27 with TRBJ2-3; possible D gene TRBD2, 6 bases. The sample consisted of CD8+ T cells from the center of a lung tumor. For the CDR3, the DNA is TGTGCCAGCAGTTTGGGGCTGGGAGGCACAAATACTCAGTACTTT. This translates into CASSLGLGGTNTQYF.